Presented here are 23 T cell receptor beta chains from one specimen sequenced in a study of blood T cell repertoires in COVID-19 (dated by TCRdb to 2018 to 2021). Library construction relied on the immunoSEQ multiplex PCR assay. The table comes from immuneACCESS by way of TCRdb, which keeps in-frame sequences with V and J called. Part of the clones is missing from these tables; in studies checked, under half for an unresolved V gene and the rest for unknown reasons. Present in this sample are 200,000 to 300,000 clones, 75% to 85% of which were seen just once. 4.7% of the sample belongs to the ten largest clones. Sequencing was performed on peripheral blood. Receptors were obtained from a woman in her 70s with acute or convalescent COVID-19.

This clone showed up just a few times. The chain is built from TRBV28 and TRBJ1-5; perhaps TRBD1 as D (5 bases). The CDR3 has 15 residues. V gave up 6 bases and J gave up 6 bases, with 18 bases separating them. CDR1 is MDHEN and CDR2 is SYDVKM in the germline V gene. The CDR3 sequence is CASRRGGWGGQPQHF. In DNA, the CDR3 is TGTGCCAGCAGGCGAGGAGGGTGGGGCGGTCAGCCCCAGCATTTT.

This chain links TRBV6-5 with TRBJ2-1; weak D call: TRBD2 (5 bases). V was pared by 7 bases and J by 6 bases, with 19 bases between. CDR1 is MNHEY, CDR2 SVGAGI, per germline. This CDR3 comprises 15 residues. In nucleotides, the CDR3 is TGTGCCAGCAACAAGCTCGGAGGAGGACCCAATGAGCAGTTCTTC. This gives the protein CASNKLGGGPNEQFF.

This chain uses TRBV5-1 with TRBJ1-1; 10 bases are shared with TRBD1. The V segment lost 4 bases and the J segment 2 bases; nucleotides outside the gene matches: 8. The CDR3 loop spans 16 amino acids. CDR1 SGHRS and CDR2 YFSETQ come from the germline V gene. CDR3 coding DNA: TGCGCCAGCAGCCCCGGGACAGGGGCGCCCAACACTGAAGCTTTCTTT. Translated, it gives CASSPGTGAPNTEAFF.

This clone occurred once. The chain links TRBV11-2 to TRBJ1-6; perhaps TRBD1 as D (6 bases). The CDR3 is made up of 18 amino acids. CDR1 is SGHAT and CDR2 is FQNNGV in the germline V gene. The V end was cut by 3 bases, the J end by 9 bases, with 24 bases between. The CDR3 reads CASSFGGPILGASSPLHF. For the CDR3, the DNA is TGTGCCAGCAGCTTTGGAGGACCAATCCTGGGGGCTAGTTCACCCCTCCACTTT.

V usage is TRBV5-1 and J usage is TRBJ1-2; 8 bases agree with TRBD1. Germline assignment: CDR1 SGHRS and CDR2 YFSETQ. CDR3 size: 14 residues. V shed 6 bases, J shed 0 bases, and the junction held 4 bases outside the gene matches. CDR3 in amino acids: CASTPGGTNYGYTF. The CDR3 nucleotides read TGCGCCAGCACCCCAGGGGGCACTAACTATGGCTACACCTTC.

This clone came up a few times. This chain uses TRBV6-2 or TRBV6-3 with TRBJ2-5; a weak D match, TRBD1 (5 bases). CDR1 is MNHEY, CDR2 SVGEGT, per germline. This CDR3 spans 14 amino acids. Trimming took 5 bases from V and 5 from J, leaving 15 bases between them. The CDR3 DNA is TGTGCCAGCAGTCGACAGCCGACTCGGGAGACCCAGTACTTC. It is translated as CASSRQPTRETQYF.

The V gene is TRBV4-3, the J gene TRBJ1-4; possibly TRBD1 for D (6 bases). Germline values: CDR1 LGHNA, CDR2 YSLEER. CDR3 length: 16 amino acids. Trimming removed 0 bases from V and 10 bases from J, with 18 bases in between. The CDR3 reads CASSQDEAGGGRKLFF. CDR3 sequence (DNA): TGCGCCAGCAGCCAAGATGAGGCGGGAGGGGGGCGAAAACTGTTTTTT.

The V gene is TRBV6-1, the J gene TRBJ2-5, with a tentative D call TRBD2 (5 bases). CDR3 length: 13 amino acids. V dropped 7 bases and J dropped 3 bases, with 12 bases sitting between them. Looked up from germline, CDR1 is MNHNS and CDR2 is SASEGT. The CDR3 nucleotides read TGTGCCAGCAAGGGAGCCGCAGAAGAGACCCAGTACTTC. Translated, it gives CASKGAAEETQYF.

The chain recombines TRBV4-2 with TRBJ1-2; maybe TRBD1 (6 bases). V lost 0 bases to trimming and J lost 2 bases, with 10 bases between them. The CDR3 length is 15 residues. CDR1 and CDR2 (germline): LGHNA, YNFKEQ. CDR3: CASSQENRENYGYTF. The CDR3 DNA follows: TGTGCCAGCAGCCAAGAAAACAGGGAAAACTATGGCTACACCTTC.

This clone was detected a few times. The J gene is TRBJ1-2, the V gene TRBV7-2; 7 bases line up with TRBD1. Germline V gives CDR1 SGHTA, CDR2 FQGNSA. This CDR3 spans 19 amino acids. Trimming cost V 1 base and J 0 bases; bases outside gene matches: 14. The CDR3 is CASSLVVGFWTGTNYGYTF. The CDR3 region has the DNA TGTGCCAGCAGCTTAGTTGTAGGTTTTTGGACAGGCACTAACTATGGCTACACCTTC.

V usage is TRBV5-6 and J usage is TRBJ1-5; 10 nucleotides match TRBD1. After removal of 2 bases from V and 2 bases from J, the junction contained 7 bases not matched to a gene. Germline-derived CDR1 and CDR2 are SGHDT and YYEEEE. This CDR3 is 17 amino acids long. The CDR3 DNA reads TGTGCCAGCAGCTTAGGGCCGACAGGGGGCGGCAATCAGCCCCAGCATTTT. Translation gives CASSLGPTGGGNQPQHF.

This chain links TRBV19 with TRBJ1-2, with 10 positions matching TRBD1. This CDR3 region has 15 residues. Germline V gene lookup returns CDR1 LNHDA and CDR2 SQIVND (reference sequence). Trimming took 10 bases from V and 4 from J; bases not matched to a gene: 12. The CDR3 DNA reads TGTGCCACGCTGGACAGGGGGAAGGTTGGCTATGGCTACACCTTC. The encoded protein is CATLDRGKVGYGYTF.

The chain is built from TRBV5-1 and TRBJ1-4; 7 bases match TRBD1. Germline CDR1 is SGHRS and CDR2 is YFSETQ. The CDR3 contains 16 residues. Trimming cost V 3 bases and J 6 bases; bases outside gene matches: 11. In DNA, the CDR3 is TGCGCCAGCAGCTGGGGGACAGCCGATGTGGATGAAAAACTGTTTTTT. Translation gives CASSWGTADVDEKLFF.

Here the CDR3 DNA reads TGCGCCAGCAGCTTACAGGAGGGGAACACTGAAGCTTTCTTT. Its protein is CASSLQEGNTEAFF. The V gene is TRBV10-2, the J gene TRBJ1-1; weak D call: TRBD1 (5 bases). Trimming shortened V by 6 bases and J by 1 base, and 12 bases separated the two germline ends. Germline loops: CDR1 WSHSY, CDR2 SAAADI. The CDR3 totals 14 residues.

J is TRBJ1-5 and V is TRBV6-2 or TRBV6-3; 8 bases are shared with TRBD1. This CDR3 has 15 amino acids. The germline V gene has CDR1 MNHEY and CDR2 SVGEGT. After removal of 2 bases from V and 2 bases from J, the junction contained 2 bases not matched to a gene. CDR3 protein: CASSYQGQGNQPQHF. The CDR3 region has the DNA TGTGCCAGCAGTTACCAGGGACAGGGCAATCAGCCCCAGCATTTT.

The chain links TRBV29-1 to TRBJ1-2; TRBD1 matches 8 bases. The J segment lost 5 bases and the V segment lost 6 bases, leaving 8 bases of the junction unmatched. The CDR3 has 13 residues. Germline V gene lookup returns CDR1 SQVTM and CDR2 ANQGSEA. CDR3 nucleotide sequence: TGCAGCGTCCGCACGGGACAGGAGTATGGCTACACCTTC. Protein: CSVRTGQEYGYTF.

This chain connects TRBV11-3 to TRBJ2-2; a possible D gene is TRBD1 (6 bases). Per the germline V gene, CDR1 is SGHNT and CDR2 is YENEEA. Trimming cost V 5 bases and J 7 bases, with 14 bases left between them. The length of the CDR3 is 14 residues. As DNA, the CDR3 is TGTGCCAGCAGCCCCCCAAGGGGGAACGGGGAGCTGTTTTTT. Encoded protein: CASSPPRGNGELFF.

V and J are TRBV5-1 and TRBJ2-7; 9 nucleotides match TRBD1. Unmatched junction bases numbered 3, after V lost 2 bases and J lost 3 bases. The CDR3 is made up of 14 amino acids. CDR1 and CDR2 (germline): SGHRS, YFSETQ. CDR3: CASSFGTGFYEQYF. The CDR3 nucleotides are TGCGCCAGCAGCTTCGGGACAGGGTTCTACGAGCAGTACTTC.

This rearrangement joins TRBV5-6 to TRBJ1-4, with D perhaps TRBD1 (6 bases). The germline V and J ends were trimmed by 0 bases and 5 bases, with 11 bases remaining between them. Looked up from germline, CDR1 is SGHDT and CDR2 is YYEEEE. CDR3 size: 15 residues. The CDR3 loop is CASSLGGQPNEKLFF. CDR3 DNA: TGTGCCAGCAGCTTGGGCGGACAGCCGAATGAAAAACTGTTTTTT.

This clone was found a few times. CDR3 amino acids: CAISGRQTGDTQYF. The CDR3 DNA follows: TGTGCCATCAGTGGTAGACAGACAGGGGATACGCAGTATTTT. The genes are TRBV10-3 and TRBJ2-3; 7 positions agree with TRBD1. V was clipped by 4 bases and J by 6 bases; unmatched bases: 7. Germline CDR1 and CDR2: ENHRY and SYGVKD. The CDR3 is made up of 14 amino acids.

The chain couples TRBV29-1 to TRBJ1-5; possibly TRBD1 for D (6 bases). The CDR3 contains 14 residues. The germline gives CDR1 SQVTM, CDR2 ANQGSEA. The V end was cut by 6 bases, the J end by 6 bases, with 18 bases between. CDR3 coding DNA: TGCAGCGTCTCGACAGGTCTTCCCCCTCAGCCCCAGCATTTT. Amino acids: CSVSTGLPPQPQHF.

This clone occurred once. This chain links TRBV25-1 with TRBJ1-1; D is possibly TRBD1 (5 bases). The CDR3 covers 11 residues. Germline V CDR1 and CDR2: MGHDK, SYGVNS. Trimming left V 2 bases short and J 8 bases short, with 6 bases between. CDR3 protein: CASSENREAFF. For the CDR3, the DNA is TGTGCCAGCAGTGAAAACAGGGAAGCTTTCTTT.

To note about this clone: The sample has other DNA sequences that encode this CDR3 too. The chain is built from TRBV9 and TRBJ2-1; 8 positions match TRBD2. This CDR3 is 15 amino acids long. The V and J ends lost 2 bases and 2 bases, in that order; junction bases with no gene match: 3. The germline CDR1 and CDR2 sequences are SGDLS and YYNGEE. CDR3 nucleotides: TGTGCCAGCAGCGTGGCGGGGGGCACCTACAATGAGCAGTTCTTC. It yields the protein CASSVAGGTYNEQFF.